This T cell receptor (beta chain) was captured by sequencing in a study of blood T cell repertoires in COVID-19. About the study: Samples taken during acute and convalescent COVID-19 were collected in the United States, Italy and Spain.

Seattle enrolled patients during active infection and tracked them longitudinally. The repertoire was sequenced with immunoSEQ multiplex PCR; TCRdb's copy has only in-frame clones and lacks some. Seen here are 150,000 to 170,000 clones, approximately 85% observed once, and the top ten hold 0.6% to 0.65%. Unmatched junction bases numbered 9, after V lost 0 bases and J lost 7 bases. The CDR3 contains 15 residues. CDR1 SGDLS and CDR2 YYNGEE come from the germline V gene. This clonotype was sampled from a man between 60 and 75 years old with COVID-19, enrolled during active disease. This rearrangement joins TRBV9 to TRBJ2-5, with 7 bases identical to TRBD1. Sequences were obtained from peripheral blood. This chain's CDR3 is CASSVEDRTKGTQYF. DNA for the CDR3: TGTGCCAGCAGCGTAGAGGACAGGACCAAGGGGACCCAGTACTTC.